These 29 T cell receptor beta chains share one sample of origin, sequenced in a study of blood T cell repertoires in COVID-19. Measured with immunoSEQ multiplex PCR; TCRdb has only the in-frame clones, and not every one. The sample carries 200,000 to 300,000 clones, roughly four fifths recorded once. The sample comprised peripheral blood. These receptors were collected from a woman aged 18-29 years with acute or convalescent COVID-19.

This clone was seen a single time. CDR3 in amino acids: CASSVRKTGGPMNTEAFF. For the CDR3, the DNA is TGTGCCAGCAGCGTCCGAAAGACAGGTGGACCAATGAACACTGAAGCTTTCTTT. The chain employs TRBV13 and TRBJ1-1, with D possibly TRBD1 on 6 matching bases. V was trimmed by 5 bases and J by 0 bases, leaving 22 bases between them. This CDR3 spans 18 amino acids. Germline-derived CDR1 and CDR2 are PRHDT and FYEKMQ (reference sequence).

V is TRBV6-5 and J is TRBJ2-3; 8 positions match TRBD2. Germline CDR1 and CDR2: MNHEY and SVGAGI. With V trimmed by 5 bases and J by 3 bases, 7 bases remained unmatched. The CDR3 contains 15 residues. The CDR3 sequence: CASSRAGGGTDTQYF. CDR3 bases: TGTGCCAGCAGTCGCGCGGGAGGCGGGACAGATACGCAGTATTTT.

The table lists this clone with a few counts. This chain connects TRBV2 to TRBJ1-2; TRBD1 matches at 7 bases. V lost 8 bases, J lost 4 bases, and 1 base stayed unmatched. CDR1 SNHLY and CDR2 FYNNEI come from the germline V gene. CDR3 size: 11 residues. CDR3 bases: TGTGCCAGCGGACAGGCCTATGGCTACACCTTC. Its translation: CASGQAYGYTF.

The chain carries TRBV5-1 and TRBJ2-3, with 7 bases lining up with TRBD2. The CDR3 length is 15 residues. Germline V gives CDR1 SGHRS, CDR2 YFSETQ. V lost 4 bases to trimming and J lost 5 bases; unmatched junction nucleotides: 10. Here the CDR3 DNA reads TGCGCCAGCAGCCGACAACCTACTAGCGAAGATACGCAGTATTTT. Protein product: CASSRQPTSEDTQYF.

As DNA, the CDR3 is TGTGCCAGCAGCCGGGATGGGTCGGAAGCTTTCTTT. It specifies CASSRDGSEAFF. The chain combines TRBV11-3 with TRBJ1-1; D uncertain. The CDR3 extends over 12 amino acids. The V gene lost 5 bases and the J gene lost 8 bases, with 12 bases spanning the gap. Germline CDR1 and CDR2: SGHNT and YENEEA.

V and J are TRBV6-5 and TRBJ2-5; D not certain. V shed 0 bases and J shed 3 bases, with 11 bases lying between them. The CDR3 contains 15 residues. Germline V gene lookup returns CDR1 MNHEY and CDR2 SVGAGI. The CDR3 nucleotides read TGTGCCAGCAGTTACTCCAGACTTACAAAAGAGACCCAGTACTTC. As protein: CASSYSRLTKETQYF.

Only a few counts were recorded for this clone. V and J are TRBV11-2 and TRBJ2-7, with TRBD1 identical over 8 bases. V was clipped by 6 bases and J by 1 base; unmatched bases: 5. CDR1 is SGHAT, CDR2 FQNNGV, per germline. There are 14 residues in the CDR3. The CDR3 sequence is CASRVHRGSYEQYF. The CDR3 DNA sequence: TGTGCCAGCAGAGTTCACAGGGGGTCCTACGAGCAGTACTTC.

The DNA for the CDR3 is TGTGCCAGCAGTTTTTCAACCGGGACTAACTCCTACGAGCAGTACTTC. Translation gives CASSFSTGTNSYEQYF. The chain is built from TRBV6-5 and TRBJ2-7; 7 nucleotides match TRBD2. This CDR3 spans 16 amino acids. Germline V gene lookup returns CDR1 MNHEY and CDR2 SVGAGI. V was clipped by 4 bases and J by 0 bases; unmatched bases: 9.

This chain uses TRBV7-4 with TRBJ2-7; 9 bases are a match to TRBD1. The CDR3 has 16 residues. J was trimmed by 5 bases and V by 5 bases; bases with no gene match: 13. Germline CDR1 is SGHVT and CDR2 is SQSDAQ. CDR3 sequence: CASSPTRTGGCDEQYF. Written as DNA, the CDR3 is TGTGCCAGCAGCCCGACCCGAACAGGGGGCTGCGACGAGCAGTACTTC.

The V and J genes are TRBV7-8 and TRBJ1-3; 8 bases line up with TRBD1. The CDR3 sequence is 17 residues long. The trim removed 0 bases at V and 0 bases at J, leaving 4 bases unmatched. Germline V gives CDR1 SGHVS, CDR2 FQNEAQ. The CDR3 spells CASSLAPTGGSGNTIYF. The DNA of the CDR3 is TGTGCCAGCAGCTTAGCACCCACAGGGGGCTCTGGAAACACCATATATTTT.

This chain links TRBV19 with TRBJ1-5; D might be TRBD1 (5 bases). CDR3 size: 17 residues. Germline V gene data show CDR1 as LNHDA and CDR2 as SQIVND (reference sequence). V shed 1 base and J shed 4 bases, with 17 bases lying between them. DNA of the CDR3: TGTGCCAGTAGTATAGGGGGCTGGCAAAGCTTAAATCAGCCCCAGCATTTT. Its translation: CASSIGGWQSLNQPQHF.

The V gene is TRBV19, the J gene TRBJ1-1, with TRBD1 matching over 9 bases. CDR3 length: 17 amino acids. The V gene end was trimmed by 3 bases and the J gene end by 4 bases; junction bases not matched to a gene: 12. CDR1 is LNHDA, CDR2 SQIVND, per germline (reference sequence). CDR3 sequence reads: CASSIPQGTGFFTEAFF. Written as DNA, the CDR3 is TGTGCCAGTAGTATTCCCCAAGGGACAGGGTTTTTCACTGAAGCTTTCTTT.

This clone came up once. The chain joins TRBV7-9 to TRBJ2-7; D not certain. Trimming left V 5 bases short and J 2 bases short, with 10 bases between. The length of the CDR3 is 13 residues. Germline CDR1 is SEHNR and CDR2 is FQNEAQ (reference sequence). The CDR3 here is CASSLYPTYEQYF. As DNA, the CDR3 is TGTGCCAGCAGCCTATACCCCACCTACGAGCAGTACTTC.

The chain is built from TRBV18 and TRBJ2-5; 7 nucleotides match TRBD1. The CDR3 runs to 16 residues. CDR1 is KGHSH and CDR2 is LQKENI in the germline V gene. The junction had 9 bases not matched to a gene; V was cut back by 3 bases and J by 2 bases. The CDR3 spells CASSPSGTDLQETQYF. CDR3 nucleotide sequence: TGTGCCAGCTCACCGTCCGGGACAGACCTACAAGAGACCCAGTACTTC. Based on the CDR3 plus reference TRBV18 and TRBJ2-5, the full variable domain is NAGVMQNPRHLVRRRGQEARLRCSPMKGHSHVYWYRQLPEEGLKFMVYLQKENIIDESGMPKERFSAEFPKEGPSILRIQQVVRGDSAAYFCASSPSGTDLQETQYFGPGTRLLVL.

This clone has only a few counts. The chain carries TRBV3-1 (or the pseudogene TRBV3-2) and TRBJ1-4; D is uncertain. The CDR3 loop spans 15 amino acids. V was cut by 0 bases and J by 3 bases, with 8 bases left in between. The germline CDR1 and CDR2 sequences are LGHDT and YNNKEL (reference sequence). CDR3 coding DNA: TGTGCCAGCAGCCAAGATGGGAGGGCTAATGAAAAACTGTTTTTT. Residues: CASSQDGRANEKLFF.

This chain connects TRBV24-1 to TRBJ1-4; no clear D gene. Trimming removed 5 bases from V and 11 bases from J, with 23 bases in between. The V gene's germline CDR1 is KGHDR and CDR2 SFDVKD. This CDR3 spans 16 amino acids. In DNA, the CDR3 is TGTGCCACCAGTGTCGGGGTGAGGTCTAAGTATGGGAAACTGTTTTTT. The encoded protein is CATSVGVRSKYGKLFF.

This clone was picked up many times. The chain carries TRBV6-5 and TRBJ2-3; 9 nucleotides agree with TRBD2. CDR1 and CDR2 from the germline V gene are MNHEY and SVGAGI. This CDR3 spans 16 amino acids. V dropped 0 bases and J dropped 4; count of bases not matched to a gene: 5. The CDR3, as DNA: TGTGCCAGCAGTTACTCCCCCCTAGCGGGGCCAGATACGCAGTATTTT. Translated, it gives CASSYSPLAGPDTQYF.

The rearrangement links TRBV23-1 to TRBJ2-7, with a weak D call TRBD1 (5 bases). TRBV23-1 is assigned to the ORF class and has an uncertain function. The CDR3 sequence is 18 residues long. With 4 bases removed from V and 0 bases from J, the gap between germline ends came to 22 bases. CDR3 sequence (DNA): TGCGCCAGCAGTCTACTCAGGGTGACCCTCCTATTCTCCTACGAGCAGTACTTC. Protein product: CASSLLRVTLLFSYEQYF.

This clone was observed a few times. This chain links TRBV7-6 with TRBJ2-2; tentatively, D is TRBD1 (6 bases). This CDR3 region has 15 residues. Trimming took 5 bases from V and 2 from J, leaving 12 bases between them. Germline CDR1 and CDR2: SGHVS and FNYEAQ. The CDR3 sequence is CASSPTGTNTGELFF. DNA for the CDR3: TGTGCCAGCAGCCCCACAGGGACCAACACCGGGGAGCTGTTTTTT.

V and J are TRBV6-2 or TRBV6-3 and TRBJ2-5; 7 bases are a match to TRBD2. The CDR3 has 17 amino acids. V trimming: 0 bases; J trimming: 4 bases; junction bases outside the gene matches: 11. Germline V gene lookup returns CDR1 MNHEY and CDR2 SVGEGT. The CDR3 DNA is TGTGCCAGCAGTTACTCTTTTGCGGGAGAGGGGCGAGAGACCCAGTACTTC. Translation: CASSYSFAGEGRETQYF.

This sequence joins TRBV5-4 and TRBJ2-3; TRBD1 is a possible D gene (5 bases). The V gene lost 4 bases and the J gene lost 6 bases, with 27 bases spanning the gap. Looked up from germline, CDR1 is SGHNT and CDR2 is YYREEE (reference sequence). This CDR3 comprises 18 residues. The DNA of the CDR3 is TGTGCCAGCAGCCCCGCCTTGTCAAACAGGTGGGGCGACGATACGCAGTATTTT. Translated, it gives CASSPALSNRWGDDTQYF. The entire variable domain, with the rest obtained from reference TRBV5-4 and TRBJ2-3, is as follows: ETGVTQSPTHLIKTRGQQVTLRCSSQSGHNTVSWYQQALGQGPQFIFQYYREEENGRGNFPPRFSGLQFPNYSSELNVNALELDDSALYLCASSPALSNRWGDDTQYFGPGTRLTVL.

This clone was picked up one time. V and J are TRBV6-5 and TRBJ2-3; a weak D match, TRBD2 (6 bases). Germline CDR1 MNHEY, CDR2 SVGAGI. V was trimmed by 2 bases and J by 6 bases, leaving 18 bases between them. The CDR3 covers 16 residues. Here the CDR3 reads CASSYVYGGGSDTQYF. CDR3 DNA sequence: TGTGCCAGCAGTTACGTATACGGGGGAGGCAGCGATACGCAGTATTTT.

The rearrangement uses TRBV5-1 and TRBJ2-7; 12 nucleotides agree with TRBD2. V lost 3 bases to trimming and J lost 7 bases; unmatched junction nucleotides: 8. From germline, CDR1 is SGHRS and CDR2 YFSETQ. CDR3 length: 15 amino acids. CDR3 protein: CASSSLTSGSHEQYF. The CDR3 region has the DNA TGCGCCAGCAGCTCCCTGACTAGCGGGAGTCATGAGCAGTACTTC. Complete variable domain (other parts from reference TRBV5-1 and TRBJ2-7): KAGVTQTPRYLIKTRGQQVTLSCSPISGHRSVSWYQQTPGQGLQFLFEYFSETQRNKGNFPGRFSGRQFSNSRSEMNVSTLELGDSALYLCASSSLTSGSHEQYFGPGTRLTVT.

The DNA for the CDR3 is TGTGCCAGCAGCTTAGGACTAGCGGACCCCGAGGAGACCCAGTACTTC. This gives the protein CASSLGLADPEETQYF. V gene TRBV7-9 combines with J gene TRBJ2-5, with 9 bases matching TRBD2. This CDR3 has 16 amino acids. The trim removed 1 base at V and 5 bases at J, leaving 8 bases unmatched. Germline-derived CDR1 and CDR2 are SEHNR and FQNEAQ (reference sequence). Complete variable domain (other parts from reference TRBV7-9 and TRBJ2-5): DTGVSQNPRHKITKRGQNVTFRCDPISEHNRLYWYRQTLGQGPEFLTYFQNEAQLEKSRLLSDRFSAERPKGSFSTLEIQRTEQGDSAMYLCASSLGLADPEETQYFGPGTRLLVL.

The rearrangement links TRBV7-9 to TRBJ2-2; 7 bases agree with TRBD1. Germline V gene lookup returns CDR1 SEHNR and CDR2 FQNEAQ (reference sequence). V dropped 0 bases and J dropped 5; count of bases not matched to a gene: 6. The CDR3 contains 16 residues. CDR3 amino acids: CASSLARRGSTGELFF. The CDR3 bases are TGTGCCAGCAGCTTAGCTCGCAGGGGGTCAACCGGGGAGCTGTTTTTT.

The gene calls are TRBV7-6 and TRBJ1-2, with D possibly being TRBD1 (6 bases). Germline lookup yields CDR1 SGHVS and CDR2 FNYEAQ. The V and J ends lost 4 bases and 7 bases respectively, with 28 bases between them. The CDR3 totals 18 residues. CDR3 coding DNA: TGTGCCAGCAGCTCCTCCGCGACAGGACAGAGTGTTATTAGTGGCTACACCTTC. This encodes CASSSSATGQSVISGYTF.

The chain uses TRBV6-5 and TRBJ1-3, with D possibly matching TRBD1 (6 bases). CDR1 is MNHEY and CDR2 is SVGAGI in the germline V gene. V shed 2 bases and J shed 4 bases, with 12 bases lying between them. This CDR3 has 15 residues. In nucleotides, the CDR3 is TGTGCCAGCAGTTACACTTGGGGACACGGAAACACCATATATTTT. Its protein product is CASSYTWGHGNTIYF.

The chain carries TRBV4-3 and TRBJ2-1; D possibly corresponds to TRBD2 (6 bases). Per germline, CDR1 LGHNA and CDR2 YSLEER. This CDR3 spans 15 amino acids. V lost 1 base to trimming and J lost 12 bases, with 19 bases between them. CDR3 sequence (DNA): TGCGCCAGCAGCCAAGTGGTTTCTAGCGACCTCCCGCAGTTCTTC. It translates to CASSQVVSSDLPQFF.

Comments on this clone: Additional DNA sequences in this sample encode the identical CDR3. The chain couples TRBV9 to TRBJ2-1; 7 bases line up with TRBD2. V gave up 3 bases and J gave up 6 bases; unmatched junction bases: 0. This CDR3 spans 12 amino acids. CDR1 SGDLS and CDR2 YYNGEE come from the germline V gene. As DNA, the CDR3 is TGTGCCAGCAGCGCTAGCGGCAATGAGCAGTTCTTC. This gives the protein CASSASGNEQFF.